The 20 T cell receptor beta chains reported below all come from one sample, sequenced in a study of early T cells in non-severe SARS-CoV-2 infection. From the 5' RACE reads, TCRdb called clonotypes with MiXCR, one entry per CDR3 protein. The data hold roughly 93,000 distinct CDR3 sequences, with around 15% observed a single time. The sequenced sample was whole blood. The receptors here all came from an adult who was a healthcare worker with PCR-confirmed SARS-CoV-2 infection or an uninfected control (not recorded which).

This clonotype was seen many times. J is TRBJ2-1 and V is TRBV6-6; no clear D gene. CDR3 length equals 17 residues. Trimming pared 3 bases from V and 4 bases from J, leaving 19 bases between. Germline-derived CDR1 and CDR2 are MNHNY and SVGAGI (reference sequence). CDR3 residues: CASSYFFDSKKYNEQFF. The CDR3 coding sequence is TGTGCCAGCAGTTATTTCTTCGACTCGAAAAAATACAATGAGCAGTTCTTC.

This rearrangement joins TRBV12-3 or TRBV12-4 to TRBJ1-2; maybe TRBD1 (6 bases). Trimming took off 7 bases at V and 0 bases at J, with 12 bases between the two ends. The CDR3 covers 14 residues. CDR3 in DNA: TGTGCCAGCACCACAGGGTTCCCTAACTATGGCTACACCTTC. Its translation: CASTTGFPNYGYTF.

Only a few counts were recorded for this clonotype. The chain is built from TRBV11-2 and TRBJ2-7; D uncertain. The V and J ends lost 5 bases and 0 bases respectively, with 11 bases between them. The CDR3 is 14 amino acids. The germline V gene has CDR1 SGHAT and CDR2 FQNNGV. CDR3 sequence: CASSREASSYEQYV. The CDR3 DNA sequence: TGTGCCAGCAGCCGCGAGGCCAGCTCCTACGAGCAGTACGTC.

This clonotype was picked up a small number of times. The V and J genes are TRBV11-2 and TRBJ2-7; TRBD1 aligns across 9 bases. The junction had 7 bases not matched to a gene; V was cut back by 0 bases and J by 7 bases. From germline, CDR1 is SGHAT and CDR2 FQNNGV. This CDR3 has 15 amino acids. The CDR3 sequence is CASSLDRDRAGEQYV. CDR3 nucleotides: TGTGCCAGCAGCTTAGACAGGGACAGGGCCGGTGAGCAGTACGTC.

This clonotype was counted ten times or more. The rearrangement uses TRBV10-1 and TRBJ1-1; a possible D gene is TRBD1 (6 bases). The CDR3 extends over 16 amino acids. Trimming pared 8 bases from V and 2 bases from J, leaving 21 bases between. Per the germline V gene, CDR1 is WNHNN and CDR2 is SYGVQD (reference sequence). The CDR3 nucleotides read TGCGCCAGCCTCCAGGGGAATTTCGTCGGAAACACTGAAGCTTTCTTT. This gives the protein CASLQGNFVGNTEAFF.

There are many counts of this clonotype. The chain is built from TRBV5-1 and TRBJ2-1, with D hard to call. The V end was cut by 0 bases, the J end by 0 bases, with 7 bases between. The CDR3 consists of 15 residues. Germline CDR1 SGHRS, CDR2 YFSETQ. The CDR3 nucleotides are TGCGCCAGCAGCTTGGTTCTACCCTCCTACAATGAGCAGTTCTTC. It is translated as CASSLVLPSYNEQFF.

This clonotype has ten or more counts. The chain has TRBV27 and TRBJ1-2, with TRBD1 identical over 8 bases. CDR1 and CDR2 (germline): MNHEY, SMNVEV (reference sequence). V was clipped by 8 bases and J by 8 bases; unmatched bases: 7. The CDR3 sequence is 12 residues long. CDR3 coding DNA: TGTGCCAGCCGTCAGGGGGCCTACGGCTACACCTTC. As protein: CASRQGAYGYTF.

The sample holds a few counts of this clonotype. In DNA form, the CDR3 reads TGTGCCACCAGTGATTGGGGGGAAAAACTGTTTTTT. Translated: CATSDWGEKLFF. The chain is built from TRBV24-1 and TRBJ1-4, with a tentative D call TRBD1 (5 bases). V shed 2 bases and J shed 8 bases, with 5 bases lying between them. CDR1 and CDR2 from the germline V gene are KGHDR and SFDVKD. The length of the CDR3 is 12 residues.

This clonotype was detected only a few times. The junction departs from germline at one end; a sequencing error may be responsible. The V gene is TRBV6-1, the J gene TRBJ2-1; D not certain. The germline CDR1 and CDR2 sequences are MNHNS and SASEGT. The CDR3 totals 12 residues. The CDR3 coding sequence is TGTGCCAGCAATGAAAAGGGCGATGAGCAGTTCTTC. Protein product: CASNEKGDEQFF.

This clonotype was seen more than once but under ten times. The chain links TRBV14 to TRBJ1-6; no firm D call. Germline V gene sequence: CDR1 SGHDN, CDR2 FVKESK. This CDR3 has 15 amino acids. V lost 1 base and J 4 bases, leaving 8 bases between the germline ends. DNA of the CDR3: TGTGCCAGCAGCCAAGCGCCCGAGTATAATTCACCCCTCCACTTT. Amino acid sequence: CASSQAPEYNSPLHF.

The CDR3 nucleotides read TGCGCCAGCAGCAAATCGGGACTAGCGGGCTCTGGGGCCAACGTCCTGACTTTC. It codes for CASSKSGLAGSGANVLTF. The chain links TRBV5-1 to TRBJ2-6; the match to TRBD2 covers 12 bases. The germline V gene has CDR1 SGHRS and CDR2 YFSETQ. Trimming at V came to 4 bases and at J to 0 bases, leaving 5 bases not matched to a gene. This CDR3 contains 18 residues. Full variable domain (missing parts from reference TRBV5-1 and TRBJ2-6): KAGVTQTPRYLIKTRGQQVTLSCSPISGHRSVSWYQQTPGQGLQFLFEYFSETQRNKGNFPGRFSGRQFSNSRSEMNVSTLELGDSALYLCASSKSGLAGSGANVLTFGAGSRLTVL.

The V and J genes are TRBV5-6 and TRBJ1-1; D gene ambiguous. Trimming took off 1 base at V and 4 bases at J, with 5 bases between the two ends. This CDR3 comprises 12 residues. Germline V gene data show CDR1 as SGHDT and CDR2 as YYEEEE. CDR3 loop: CASSLWVTEAFF. DNA for the CDR3: TGTGCCAGCAGCTTGTGGGTCACTGAAGCTTTCTTT.

This chain joins TRBV6-6 and TRBJ2-7, with TRBD1 identical over 8 bases. CDR1 and CDR2 (germline): MNHNY, SVGAGI (reference sequence). The length of the CDR3 is 14 residues. V dropped 6 bases and J dropped 4; count of bases not matched to a gene: 8. The CDR3 reads CASSTGTGSYEQYV. The CDR3 DNA reads as TGTGCCAGCAGCACCGGGACAGGCTCTTACGAGCAGTACGTC.

This clonotype was detected many times. The chain uses TRBV29-1 and TRBJ1-1, with unresolved D. The CDR3 extends over 10 amino acids. Looked up from germline, CDR1 is SQVTM and CDR2 is ANQGSEA. V dropped 4 bases and J dropped 7 bases, with 7 bases sitting between them. This CDR3 is CSVVANEAFF. DNA of the CDR3: TGCAGCGTTGTTGCAAATGAAGCTTTCTTT.

This clonotype was counted many times. This chain links TRBV6-1 with TRBJ2-7, with D possibly being TRBD1 or TRBD2 (5 bases each). This CDR3 has 14 residues. The V gene lost 4 bases and the J gene lost 7 bases, with 17 bases spanning the gap. CDR1 is MNHNS and CDR2 is SASEGT in the germline V gene. The CDR3 loop is CASSAGPLFSEQYV. The CDR3 bases are TGTGCCAGCAGTGCGGGGCCGCTCTTCAGTGAGCAGTACGTC.

This clonotype was seen more than once but under ten times. The chain joins TRBV18 to TRBJ2-7, with a tentative D call TRBD2 (5 bases). Germline V CDR1 and CDR2: KGHSH, LQKENI. Trimming pared 2 bases from V and 2 bases from J, leaving 13 bases between. The CDR3 loop spans 15 amino acids. CDR3 nucleotides: TGTGCCAGCTCACCAAGTCGCGGGCGAGCCTACGAGCAGTACGTC. This encodes CASSPSRGRAYEQYV.

The rearrangement uses TRBV12-3 or TRBV12-4 and TRBJ1-1; possible D gene TRBD1, 6 bases. CDR3 length: 14 residues. The V and J ends lost 8 bases and 4 bases respectively, with 17 bases between them. This chain's CDR3 is CASLRMGGGTEAFF. For the CDR3, the DNA is TGTGCCAGCTTAAGGATGGGGGGCGGCACTGAAGCTTTCTTT.

This clonotype was recorded at least ten times. CDR3 sequence reads: CASSGGYQETQYF. CDR3 in DNA: TGTGCCAGCAGTGGTGGTTATCAAGAGACCCAGTACTTC. V usage is TRBV2 and J usage is TRBJ2-5, with unresolved D. CDR1 is SNHLY and CDR2 is FYNNEI in the germline V gene. This CDR3 has 13 amino acids. V was clipped by 4 bases and J by 2 bases, with 8 bases between them.

This clonotype turned up a few times. This chain uses TRBV7-9 with TRBJ1-2; D perhaps matches TRBD1 (5 bases). Trimming pared 1 base from V and 3 bases from J, leaving 15 bases between. Germline V gene data show CDR1 as SEHNR and CDR2 as FQNEAQ (reference sequence). This CDR3 comprises 16 residues. The CDR3 region is CASSLGVQGLDYGYTF. CDR3 coding DNA: TGTGCCAGCAGCTTAGGTGTCCAGGGCCTGGACTATGGCTACACCTTC.

The chain uses TRBV5-1 and TRBJ2-1; 8 nucleotides agree with TRBD1. This CDR3 has 15 amino acids. Germline assignment: CDR1 SGHRS and CDR2 YFSETQ. J lost 8 bases, V lost 0 bases, and 7 bases had no gene match. The chain's CDR3 is CASSLVSGGGDEQFF. The DNA of the CDR3 is TGCGCCAGCAGCTTGGTGTCAGGGGGCGGGGATGAGCAGTTCTTC.